These T cell receptor beta chains were read from a single sample in a study of cytomegalovirus exposure and HLA in healthy donors. Profiled with immunoSEQ multiplex PCR; TCRdb holds only in-frame clones, not every one. The sample lists tens of thousands of clones; 70% to 85% were seen once. The specimen sequenced was PBMCs. These receptors originate from a young man in good health and CMV-seronegative. CDR3s include the opening cysteine and the closing phenylalanine or tryptophan. A D gene is named only where the DNA matches it firmly. The size field is filled for only some rows; it gives once, few, many or a size class.

V gene: TRBV27; clone size: .; J gene: TRBJ1-1; D gene: .; CDR3 DNA: TGTGCCAGCAGGGTCAGGGGTGCCATGAACACTGAAGCTTTCTTT; CDR3 protein: CASRVRGAMNTEAFF
V gene: TRBV18; clone size: .; J gene: TRBJ1-5; D gene: TRBD1; CDR3 DNA: TGTGCCAGCTCACCAGTAGGGACAGGGGAACAGCCCCAGCATTTT; CDR3 protein: CASSPVGTGEQPQHF
V gene: TRBV28; clone size: .; J gene: TRBJ1-3; D gene: .; CDR3 DNA: TGTGCCAGCAGTCCCCCAGTGGGCTTCGGAAACACCATATATTTT; CDR3 protein: CASSPPVGFGNTIYF
V gene: TRBV28; clone size: .; J gene: TRBJ1-2; D gene: .; CDR3 DNA: TGTGCCAGCATTCCCGTTCCAGGGGCGGCGTGGGGCTACACCTTC; CDR3 protein: CASIPVPGAAWGYTF
V gene: TRBV6-4; clone size: .; J gene: TRBJ1-2; D gene: .; CDR3 DNA: TGTGCCAGCAGTGATGGTGGAGGGGAAGGCTATGGCTACACCTTC; CDR3 protein: CASSDGGGEGYGYTF
V gene: TRBV4-1; clone size: .; J gene: TRBJ1-1; D gene: TRBD1; CDR3 DNA: TGCGCCAGCAGCCAAGGTCCTACAGGGGGCCGAGTGGGCACTGAAGCTTTCTTT; CDR3 protein: CASSQGPTGGRVGTEAFF
V gene: TRBV5-4; clone size: .; J gene: TRBJ1-3; D gene: .; CDR3 DNA: TGTGCCAGCAGCTTGGGCCCAGGGGTCTCTGGAAACACCATATATTTT; CDR3 protein: CASSLGPGVSGNTIYF
V gene: TRBV10-1; clone size: .; J gene: TRBJ2-1; D gene: TRBD2; CDR3 DNA: TGCGCCAGCAGTGAGGGACTAGCGGGGGGGTTGAATGAGCAGTTCTTC; CDR3 protein: CASSEGLAGGLNEQFF
V gene: TRBV13; clone size: .; J gene: TRBJ1-5; D gene: TRBD1; CDR3 DNA: TGTGCCAGCAGCCTAACAGGGGTGGGACAGCCCCAGCATTTT; CDR3 protein: CASSLTGVGQPQHF
V gene: TRBV27; clone size: few; J gene: TRBJ1-2; D gene: TRBD1; CDR3 DNA: TGTGCCAGCAGCCCCTACCGAGGACAGGGTCTTAAGAACTATGGCTACACCTTC; CDR3 protein: CASSPYRGQGLKNYGYTF
V gene: TRBV5-4; clone size: .; J gene: TRBJ2-3; D gene: TRBD2; CDR3 DNA: TGTGCCAGCAGCACGAGACTAGCGGGGCCGTCCACAGATACGCAGTATTTT; CDR3 protein: CASSTRLAGPSTDTQYF
V gene: TRBV5-4; clone size: .; J gene: TRBJ2-3; D gene: .; CDR3 DNA: TGTGCCAGCAGCCCCGTTGGCACAGATACGCAGTATTTT; CDR3 protein: CASSPVGTDTQYF
V gene: TRBV29-1; clone size: .; J gene: TRBJ2-1; D gene: TRBD1; CDR3 DNA: TGCAGCTTAGAACGGACAGGTTATAATGAGCAGTTCTTC; CDR3 protein: CSLERTGYNEQFF
V gene: TRBV19; clone size: once; J gene: TRBJ1-2; D gene: .; CDR3 DNA: TGTGCCAGTAGTATTATCGAGGGTGGTGGCTACACCTTC; CDR3 protein: CASSIIEGGGYTF
V gene: TRBV5-8; clone size: .; J gene: TRBJ2-7; D gene: .; CDR3 DNA: TGTGCCAGCAGCTTGGCAGCTTGGCCGGGGCAGTACTTC; CDR3 protein: CASSLAAWPGQYF
V gene: TRBV15; clone size: .; J gene: TRBJ1-5; D gene: .; CDR3 DNA: TGTGCCACCAGCAGAGTCCGGGCACCACACGGCATCCAGGGCATCCAGCCCCAGCATTTT; CDR3 protein: CATSRVRAPHGIQGIQPQHF
V gene: TRBV19; clone size: .; J gene: TRBJ2-5; D gene: TRBD1; CDR3 DNA: TGTGCCAGTAGTCCAAACCCCCGGACAGGGCCTCGCGGGGAGACCCAGTACTTC; CDR3 protein: CASSPNPRTGPRGETQYF
V gene: TRBV5-1; clone size: .; J gene: TRBJ2-1; D gene: TRBD1; CDR3 DNA: TGCGCCAGCAGCAAAGGACAGGGCTCCTACAATGAGCAGTTCTTC; CDR3 protein: CASSKGQGSYNEQFF
V gene: TRBV9; clone size: few; J gene: TRBJ1-1; D gene: .; CDR3 DNA: TGTGCCAGCAGCGTATTGCCAGGGGTGGGGGAAGGTATGAACACTGAAGCTTTCTTT; CDR3 protein: CASSVLPGVGEGMNTEAFF
V gene: TRBV19; clone size: .; J gene: TRBJ2-7; D gene: TRBD2; CDR3 DNA: TGTGCCAGTAGTATTGGGACTAGCGGGGGCTCTGCCGAGCAGTACTTC; CDR3 protein: CASSIGTSGGSAEQYF
V gene: TRBV28; clone size: .; J gene: TRBJ2-5; D gene: TRBD2; CDR3 DNA: TGTGCCAGCAGTTTCCAGCGGGGGGGCCCCGAGACCCAGTACTTC; CDR3 protein: CASSFQRGGPETQYF
V gene: TRBV6-5; clone size: .; J gene: TRBJ1-2; D gene: TRBD1; CDR3 DNA: TGTGCCAGCAGTTACATCAAAGGGGGCCATGGCTACACCTTC; CDR3 protein: CASSYIKGGHGYTF
V gene: TRBV7-9; clone size: .; J gene: TRBJ2-1; D gene: TRBD1; CDR3 DNA: TGTGCCAGCACCCCGGACAGGGCCCTCAATGAGCAGTTCTTC; CDR3 protein: CASTPDRALNEQFF
V gene: TRBV30; clone size: .; J gene: TRBJ2-7; D gene: .; CDR3 DNA: TGTGCCTGGAGTGTCAGGGGATTGGATCACGAGCAGTACTTC; CDR3 protein: CAWSVRGLDHEQYF
V gene: TRBV7-2; clone size: .; J gene: TRBJ1-4; D gene: .; CDR3 DNA: TGTGCCAGCTCAGTGGCACAGACTAATGAAAAACTGTTTTTT; CDR3 protein: CASSVAQTNEKLFF
V gene: TRBV5-6; clone size: .; J gene: TRBJ1-4; D gene: .; CDR3 DNA: TGTGCCAGCAGCTTGGTGGGCTCGACGGCGATTTCTAATGAAAAACTGTTTTTT; CDR3 protein: CASSLVGSTAISNEKLFF
V gene: TRBV18; clone size: .; J gene: TRBJ1-1; D gene: TRBD1; CDR3 DNA: TGTGCCAGCTCAAGGAACTCCGGGACAGAGAACACTGAAGCTTTCTTT; CDR3 protein: CASSRNSGTENTEAFF
V gene: TRBV9; clone size: .; J gene: TRBJ2-3; D gene: .; CDR3 DNA: TGTGCCAGCAGCGCAGGATCTACTGGTCCCACAGATACGCAGTATTTT; CDR3 protein: CASSAGSTGPTDTQYF
V gene: TRBV7-3; clone size: .; J gene: TRBJ2-1; D gene: .; CDR3 DNA: TGTGCCAGCAGCTTACGAGGGAACAATGAGCAGTTCTTC; CDR3 protein: CASSLRGNNEQFF
V gene: TRBV5-1; clone size: .; J gene: TRBJ1-6; D gene: .; CDR3 DNA: TGCGCCAGCAGCTTGGCGGAACAGTCAAATTCACCCCTCCACTTT; CDR3 protein: CASSLAEQSNSPLHF
V gene: TRBV5-1; clone size: once; J gene: TRBJ1-3; D gene: .; CDR3 DNA: TGCGCCAGCAGCTTTTCAGGGAACGGAAACACCATATATTTT; CDR3 protein: CASSFSGNGNTIYF
V gene: TRBV4-2; clone size: .; J gene: TRBJ1-4; D gene: .; CDR3 DNA: TGTGCCAGCAGCCAACCCGACAGATCTAATGAAAAACTGTTTTTT; CDR3 protein: CASSQPDRSNEKLFF
V gene: TRBV2; clone size: once; J gene: TRBJ2-7; D gene: TRBD1; CDR3 DNA: TGTGCCAGCATGGGTAAAACCGGGACAGGGAGCTACGAGCAGTACTTC; CDR3 protein: CASMGKTGTGSYEQYF
V gene: TRBV6-5; clone size: .; J gene: TRBJ2-3; D gene: TRBD2; CDR3 DNA: TGTGCCAGCAGAGCCGGGACTACCTTCTGGGATACGCAGTATTTT; CDR3 protein: CASRAGTTFWDTQYF
V gene: TRBV7-9; clone size: .; J gene: TRBJ2-7; D gene: .; CDR3 DNA: TGTGCCAGCAGCCCTCCGGAGGAGTATAGCTCCTACGAGCAGTACTTC; CDR3 protein: CASSPPEEYSSYEQYF
V gene: TRBV5-4; clone size: .; J gene: TRBJ2-3; D gene: .; CDR3 DNA: TGTGCCAGCAGCTTGGGTGAGAGCACAGATACGCAGTATTTT; CDR3 protein: CASSLGESTDTQYF
V gene: TRBV18; clone size: .; J gene: TRBJ2-7; D gene: TRBD1; CDR3 DNA: TGTGCCAGCTCACGAGGACAGGGAAGCCGCTACGAGCAGTACTTC; CDR3 protein: CASSRGQGSRYEQYF
V gene: TRBV5-1; clone size: .; J gene: TRBJ2-7; D gene: .; CDR3 DNA: TGCGCCAGCAGCTTGACAGCTTACGAGCAGTACTTC; CDR3 protein: CASSLTAYEQYF
V gene: TRBV9; clone size: once; J gene: TRBJ2-3; D gene: .; CDR3 DNA: TGTGCCAGCAGCCCGAGAGGTGCTAGCCCCACAGATACGCAGTATTTT; CDR3 protein: CASSPRGASPTDTQYF
V gene: TRBV5-1; clone size: .; J gene: TRBJ1-2; D gene: .; CDR3 DNA: TGCGCCAGCAGCTGGGGAGGGGCCAACTATGGCTACACCTTC; CDR3 protein: CASSWGGANYGYTF
V gene: TRBV15; clone size: .; J gene: TRBJ1-1; D gene: TRBD1; CDR3 DNA: TGTGCCACCAGCAGTCCCCGGGACAGAGTGAACACTGAAGCTTTCTTT; CDR3 protein: CATSSPRDRVNTEAFF